This TCR beta chain comes out of a study of response to subunit inactivated influenza vaccine. Study observations and caveats: That few new T cells are recruited by each seasonal influenza vaccination was the authors' suggestion.

The sample holds a few counts of this clonotype. What it binds is not known. The germline gives CDR1 SGHDT, CDR2 YYEEEE. V was clipped by 3 bases and J by 5 bases; unmatched bases: 2. CDR3 size: 14 residues. From the RT-PCR reads, TCRdb called clonotypes with MiXCR, one entry per CDR3 protein. Of about 620,000 distinct CDR3 sequences listed, around 11% are singletons. The source material was PBMCs from blood, sampled on the day of vaccination. This receptor was identified in a man aged 50-60 years who received an inactivated influenza vaccine. The J gene is TRBJ2-2, the V gene TRBV5-6; TRBD1 aligns across 9 bases. The CDR3 sequence: CASSWDRVTGELFF. DNA for the CDR3: TGTGCCAGCAGCTGGGACAGGGTAACCGGGGAGCTGTTTTTT. Full variable domain (rest looked up from reference TRBV5-6 and TRBJ2-2): DAGVTQSPTHLIKTRGQQVTLRCSPKSGHDTVSWYQQALGQGPQFIFQYYEEEERQRGNFPDRFSGHQFPNYSSELNVNALLLGDSALYLCASSWDRVTGELFFGEGSRLTVL.